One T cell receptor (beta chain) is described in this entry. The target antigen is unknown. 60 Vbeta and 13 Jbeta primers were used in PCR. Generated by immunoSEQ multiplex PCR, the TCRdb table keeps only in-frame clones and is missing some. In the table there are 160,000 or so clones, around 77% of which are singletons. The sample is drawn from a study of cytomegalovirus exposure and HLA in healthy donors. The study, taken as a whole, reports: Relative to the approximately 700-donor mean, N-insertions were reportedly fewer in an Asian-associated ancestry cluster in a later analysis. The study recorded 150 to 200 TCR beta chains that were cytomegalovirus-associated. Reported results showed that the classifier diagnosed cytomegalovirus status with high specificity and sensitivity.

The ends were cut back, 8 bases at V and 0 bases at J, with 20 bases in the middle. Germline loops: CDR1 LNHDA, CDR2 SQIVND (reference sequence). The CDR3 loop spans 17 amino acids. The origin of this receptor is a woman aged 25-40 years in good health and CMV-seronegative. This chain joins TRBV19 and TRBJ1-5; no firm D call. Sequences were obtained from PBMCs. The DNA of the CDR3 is TGTGCCAGTCGCCCTCGCCCCGCGTTTTCTAGCAATCAGCCCCAGCATTTT. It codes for CASRPRPAFSSNQPQHF.